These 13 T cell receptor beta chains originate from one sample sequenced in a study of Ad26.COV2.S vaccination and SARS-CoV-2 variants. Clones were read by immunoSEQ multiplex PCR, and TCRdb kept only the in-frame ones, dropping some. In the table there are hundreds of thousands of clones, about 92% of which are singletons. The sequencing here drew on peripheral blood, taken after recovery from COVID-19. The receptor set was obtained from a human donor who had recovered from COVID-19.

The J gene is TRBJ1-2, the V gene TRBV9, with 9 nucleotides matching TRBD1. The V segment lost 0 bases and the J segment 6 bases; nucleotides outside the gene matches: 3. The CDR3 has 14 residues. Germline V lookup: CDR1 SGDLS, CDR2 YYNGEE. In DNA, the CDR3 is TGTGCCAGCAGCGTAGCTGGACAGGGGAATGGCTACACCTTC. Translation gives CASSVAGQGNGYTF.

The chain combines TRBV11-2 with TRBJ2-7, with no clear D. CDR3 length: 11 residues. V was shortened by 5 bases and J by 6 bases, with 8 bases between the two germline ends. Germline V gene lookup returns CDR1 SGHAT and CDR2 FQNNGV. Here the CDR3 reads CASSPRSEQYF. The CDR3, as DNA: TGTGCCAGCAGCCCCAGGTCCGAGCAGTACTTC.

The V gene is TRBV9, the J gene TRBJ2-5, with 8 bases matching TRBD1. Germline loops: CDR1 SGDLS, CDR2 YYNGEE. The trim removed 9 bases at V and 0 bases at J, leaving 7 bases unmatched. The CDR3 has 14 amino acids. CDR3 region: CATSTGEDQETQYF. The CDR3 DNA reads TGTGCCACTTCGACAGGGGAGGACCAAGAGACCCAGTACTTC.

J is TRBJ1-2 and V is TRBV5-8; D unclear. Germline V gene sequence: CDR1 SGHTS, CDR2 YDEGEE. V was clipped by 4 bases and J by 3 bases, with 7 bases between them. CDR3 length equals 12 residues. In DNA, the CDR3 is TGTGCCAGCAGCGCCACGGACTATGGCTACACCTTC. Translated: CASSATDYGYTF.

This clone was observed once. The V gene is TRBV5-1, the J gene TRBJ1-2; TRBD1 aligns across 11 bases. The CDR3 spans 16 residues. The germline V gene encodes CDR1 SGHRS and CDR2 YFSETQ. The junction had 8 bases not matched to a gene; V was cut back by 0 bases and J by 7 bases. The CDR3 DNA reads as TGCGCCAGCAGCTTGGACAACACCGGGACAGGGGGTGGCTACACCTTC. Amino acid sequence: CASSLDNTGTGGGYTF.

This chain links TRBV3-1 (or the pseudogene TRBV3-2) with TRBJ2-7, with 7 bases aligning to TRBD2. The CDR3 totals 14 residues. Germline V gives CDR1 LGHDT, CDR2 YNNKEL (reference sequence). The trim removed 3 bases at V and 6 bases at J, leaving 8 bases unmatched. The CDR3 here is CASSQEAGTAEQYF. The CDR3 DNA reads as TGTGCCAGCAGCCAGGAAGCGGGGACCGCCGAGCAGTACTTC.

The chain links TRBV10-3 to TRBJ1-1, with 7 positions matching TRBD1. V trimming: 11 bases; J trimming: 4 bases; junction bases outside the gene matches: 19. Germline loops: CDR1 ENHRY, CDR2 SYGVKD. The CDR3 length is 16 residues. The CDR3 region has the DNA TGTGCCTCCTACCGGGACAGCGAAGGAGGGGGCACTGAAGCTTTCTTT. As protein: CASYRDSEGGGTEAFF.

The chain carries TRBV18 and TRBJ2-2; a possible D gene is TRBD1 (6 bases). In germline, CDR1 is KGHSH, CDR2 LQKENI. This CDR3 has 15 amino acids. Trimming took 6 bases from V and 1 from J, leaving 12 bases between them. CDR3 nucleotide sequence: TGTGCCAGCTCCCCGACAGGAAGGAACACCGGGGAGCTGTTTTTT. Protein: CASSPTGRNTGELFF.

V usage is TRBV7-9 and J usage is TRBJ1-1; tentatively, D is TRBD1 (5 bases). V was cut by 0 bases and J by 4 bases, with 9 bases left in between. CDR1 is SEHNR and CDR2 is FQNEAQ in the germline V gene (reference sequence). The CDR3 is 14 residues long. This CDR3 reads CASSLAAQGTEAFF. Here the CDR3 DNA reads TGTGCCAGCAGCTTAGCGGCGCAGGGCACTGAAGCTTTCTTT.

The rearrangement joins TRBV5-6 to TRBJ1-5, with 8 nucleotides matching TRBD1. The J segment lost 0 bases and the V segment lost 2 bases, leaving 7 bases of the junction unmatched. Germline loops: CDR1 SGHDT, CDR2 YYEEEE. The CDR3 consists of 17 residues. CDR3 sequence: CASSLRTGIFSNQPQHF. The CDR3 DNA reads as TGTGCCAGCAGCTTACGGACAGGGATATTTAGCAATCAGCCCCAGCATTTT. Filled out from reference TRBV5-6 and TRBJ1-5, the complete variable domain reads DAGVTQSPTHLIKTRGQQVTLRCSPKSGHDTVSWYQQALGQGPQFIFQYYEEEERQRGNFPDRFSGHQFPNYSSELNVNALLLGDSALYLCASSLRTGIFSNQPQHFGDGTRLSIL.

The CDR3 DNA follows: TGTGCCACCAGCAGGCGGGACAGGGAGGTCACTGAAGCTTTCTTT. Translation gives CATSRRDREVTEAFF. J is TRBJ1-1 and V is TRBV15; 9 bases map to TRBD1. The CDR3 has 15 residues. V was pared by 3 bases and J by 4 bases, with 6 bases of the junction left unmatched. Germline CDR1 reads LNHNV; CDR2 reads YYDKDF (reference sequence). Combining the CDR3 with reference TRBV15 and TRBJ1-1 gives the whole variable domain DAMVIQNPRYQVTQFGKPVTLSCSQTLNHNVMYWYQQKSSQAPKLLFHYYDKDFNNEADTPDNFQSRRPNTSFCFLDIRSPGLGDTAMYLCATSRRDREVTEAFFGQGTRLTVV.

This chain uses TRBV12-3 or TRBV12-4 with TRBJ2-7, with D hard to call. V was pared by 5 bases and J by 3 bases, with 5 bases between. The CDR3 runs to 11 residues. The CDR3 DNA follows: TGTGCCAGCAGTACCATCTACGAGCAGTACTTC. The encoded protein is CASSTIYEQYF.

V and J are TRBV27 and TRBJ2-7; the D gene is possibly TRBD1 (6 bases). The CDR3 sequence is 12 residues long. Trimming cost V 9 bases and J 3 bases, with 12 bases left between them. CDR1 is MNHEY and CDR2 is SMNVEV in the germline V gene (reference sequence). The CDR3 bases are TGTGCCAGTTCGACAGGTAACTACGAGCAGTACTTC. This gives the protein CASSTGNYEQYF.